These 17 T cell receptor beta chains share one sample of origin, sequenced in a study of cytomegalovirus exposure and HLA in healthy donors. Primers included in the PCR were 60 Vbeta and 13 Jbeta primers. Profiled with immunoSEQ multiplex PCR; TCRdb holds only in-frame clones, not every one. Of around 120,000 clones in the sample, around three quarters are singletons; the top ten hold approximately 2%. Specimen: PBMCs. The source is a man aged 18 to 29 in good health and CMV-seronegative.

The V gene is TRBV5-8, the J gene TRBJ2-1; TRBD2 agrees at 12 bases. Trimming removed 0 bases from V and 1 base from J; junction bases left unmatched: 8. CDR3 length: 19 amino acids. Germline CDR1 SGHTS, CDR2 YDEGEE. Written as DNA, the CDR3 is TGTGCCAGCAGCTTGGTACTAGCGGGAGGAGGGCCTTCCTACAATGAGCAGTTCTTC. Translated, it gives CASSLVLAGGGPSYNEQFF.

Details on this clone: An end of the junction does not agree with germline; a read error may underlie this. This chain uses TRBV7-2 with TRBJ2-5; TRBD1 matches 9 bases. The CDR3 has 13 amino acids. Germline V gene sequence: CDR1 SGHTA, CDR2 FQGNSA. CDR3 DNA: TGTGCCAGCAGCTCGGACAGGGGAGAGGCCCAGTACTTC. Its protein product is CASSSDRGEAQYF. Using reference TRBV7-2 and TRBJ2-5 for the parts outside the CDR3, the full variable domain is GAGVSQSPSNKVTEKGKDVELRCDPISGHTALYWYRQSLGQGLEFLIYFQGNSAPDKSGLPSDRFSAERTGGSVSTLTIQRTQQEDSAVYLCASSSDRGEAQYFGPGTRLLVL.

The chain employs TRBV28 and TRBJ2-7; TRBD1 matches at 8 bases. CDR3 size: 15 residues. CDR1 is MDHEN and CDR2 is SYDVKM in the germline V gene. Trimming at V came to 6 bases and at J to 5 bases, leaving 12 bases not matched to a gene. CDR3 sequence reads: CASRYGQGRLDEQYF. CDR3 DNA sequence: TGTGCCAGCAGATACGGACAGGGTCGGTTGGACGAGCAGTACTTC.

This clone was found a few times. V and J are TRBV5-1 and TRBJ2-7; weak D call: TRBD2 (5 bases). From germline, CDR1 is SGHRS and CDR2 YFSETQ. V was clipped by 4 bases and J by 6 bases, with 8 bases between them. This CDR3 spans 11 amino acids. The CDR3 DNA is TGCGCCAGCAGCGGCCGGGGCGAGCAGTACTTC. Protein product: CASSGRGEQYF.

V and J are TRBV13 and TRBJ2-7; the match to TRBD2 covers 11 bases. This CDR3 contains 19 residues. Germline V lookup: CDR1 PRHDT, CDR2 FYEKMQ (reference sequence). V lost 5 bases to trimming and J lost 5 bases; unmatched junction nucleotides: 20. The CDR3 DNA sequence: TGTGCCAGCAGCCGTGGGACTAGCGGAGGGGGATTCCGGCTGAACGAGCAGTACTTC. Its translation is CASSRGTSGGGFRLNEQYF.

This clone was counted only a few times. The chain has TRBV27 and TRBJ1-5; D remains ambiguous. Looked up from germline, CDR1 is MNHEY and CDR2 is SMNVEV (reference sequence). V was clipped by 4 bases and J by 0 bases, with 4 bases between them. The CDR3 has 13 residues. In nucleotides, the CDR3 is TGTGCCAGCAGTTCAAATAGCAATCAGCCCCAGCATTTT. Translated, it gives CASSSNSNQPQHF.

CDR3 protein: CASSSPGTGVTEAFF. The CDR3 DNA reads as TGTGCCAGCAGCTCTCCGGGGACAGGGGTCACTGAAGCTTTCTTT. This rearrangement joins TRBV11-1 to TRBJ1-1; 10 bases fit TRBD1. The CDR3 is 15 residues long. Trimming cost V 4 bases and J 4 bases; bases outside gene matches: 6. The V gene's germline CDR1 is SGHAT and CDR2 FQDESV (reference sequence).

The chain recombines TRBV9 with TRBJ1-5, with D possibly TRBD1 on 6 matching bases. The CDR3 extends over 15 amino acids. Germline CDR1 reads SGDLS; CDR2 reads YYNGEE. V gave up 3 bases and J gave up 10 bases, with 20 bases separating them. The CDR3 DNA follows: TGTGCCAGCAGCGAAGGAGGACAGACCGCCAGTCCCCAGCATTTT. Its translation is CASSEGGQTASPQHF. The full variable domain, rest sourced from reference TRBV9 and TRBJ1-5, is DSGVTQTPKHLITATGQRVTLRCSPRSGDLSVYWYQQSLDQGLQFLIQYYNGEERAKGNILERFSAQQFPDLHSELNLSSLELGDSALYFCASSEGGQTASPQHFGDGTRLSIL.

The rearrangement links TRBV27 to TRBJ2-7; TRBD1 agrees at 10 bases. Germline assignment: CDR1 MNHEY and CDR2 SMNVEV (reference sequence). The CDR3 totals 17 residues. Losses at the gene ends were 3 bases for V and 7 bases for J; bases not matched to a gene: 15. Here the CDR3 reads CASSFGFSGTGVREQYV. The CDR3 nucleotides are TGTGCCAGCAGTTTCGGATTTTCCGGGACAGGGGTTAGAGAGCAGTACGTC.

The rearrangement links TRBV6-5 to TRBJ1-1; D unresolved. CDR1 is MNHEY and CDR2 is SVGAGI in the germline V gene. The CDR3 extends over 15 amino acids. Trimming shortened V by 2 bases and J by 0 bases, and 10 bases separated the two germline ends. CDR3 loop: CASSYPSGMNTEAFF. CDR3 in DNA: TGTGCCAGCAGTTACCCTTCCGGGATGAACACTGAAGCTTTCTTT.

V and J are TRBV28 and TRBJ1-2, with D hard to call. The CDR3 runs to 12 residues. The V gene lost 2 bases and the J gene lost 4 bases, with 5 bases spanning the gap. Per germline, CDR1 MDHEN and CDR2 SYDVKM. The CDR3 spells CASSLPFYGYTF. CDR3 DNA: TGTGCCAGCAGTTTACCTTTCTATGGCTACACCTTC.

This clone was seen more than once but under ten times. V is TRBV7-3 and J is TRBJ1-2; 8 nucleotides agree with TRBD1. This CDR3 is built from 16 residues. Germline trimming cut 5 bases from V and 5 bases from J; bases unmatched to any gene: 13. Germline loops: CDR1 SGHTA, CDR2 FQGTGA. The CDR3 bases are TGTGCCAGCAGCGCGAGGGGGGGGACAGGTCGATATGGCTACACCTTC. This sequence encodes CASSARGGTGRYGYTF.

The chain has TRBV4-2 and TRBJ1-2; 7 nucleotides match TRBD1. Germline CDR1 reads LGHNA; CDR2 reads YNFKEQ. Trimming at V came to 0 bases and at J to 1 base, leaving 5 bases not matched to a gene. This CDR3 spans 16 amino acids. CDR3 region: CASSQEPGGNNYGYTF. CDR3 nucleotides: TGTGCCAGCAGCCAAGAACCAGGGGGAAATAACTATGGCTACACCTTC.

The chain recombines TRBV5-1 with TRBJ2-1; TRBD2 agrees at 15 bases. Trimming cost V 4 bases and J 7 bases; bases outside gene matches: 9. This CDR3 comprises 17 residues. The V gene's germline CDR1 is SGHRS and CDR2 YFSETQ. The CDR3 loop is CASSIGTSGRRGNEQFF. Here the CDR3 DNA reads TGCGCCAGCAGCATAGGGACTAGCGGGAGGAGGGGGAATGAGCAGTTCTTC.

The genes are TRBV2 and TRBJ2-3, with 8 bases fitting TRBD1. CDR3 length: 14 amino acids. V gave up 7 bases and J gave up 3 bases; unmatched junction bases: 6. CDR1 and CDR2 from the germline V gene are SNHLY and FYNNEI. CDR3 in amino acids: CASKGDRGTDTQYF. The CDR3 DNA follows: TGTGCCAGCAAGGGAGACAGGGGAACAGATACGCAGTATTTT.

The chain recombines TRBV14 with TRBJ2-5; a weak D match, TRBD1 (5 bases). Germline CDR1 is SGHDN and CDR2 is FVKESK. The V gene lost 4 bases and the J gene lost 2 bases, with 14 bases spanning the gap. The CDR3 totals 15 residues. The chain's CDR3 is CASSPGHPSQETQYF. CDR3 DNA: TGTGCCAGCAGCCCCGGACACCCCTCACAAGAGACCCAGTACTTC.

This chain joins TRBV7-3 and TRBJ2-2; 7 bases match TRBD1. Germline V gene sequence: CDR1 SGHTA, CDR2 FQGTGA. The CDR3 spans 18 residues. V was clipped by 1 base and J by 0 bases; unmatched bases: 8. For the CDR3, the DNA is TGTGCCAGCAGCTTAATTGGGCGGACAGGTTCGAACACCGGGGAGCTGTTTTTT. Its protein is CASSLIGRTGSNTGELFF.